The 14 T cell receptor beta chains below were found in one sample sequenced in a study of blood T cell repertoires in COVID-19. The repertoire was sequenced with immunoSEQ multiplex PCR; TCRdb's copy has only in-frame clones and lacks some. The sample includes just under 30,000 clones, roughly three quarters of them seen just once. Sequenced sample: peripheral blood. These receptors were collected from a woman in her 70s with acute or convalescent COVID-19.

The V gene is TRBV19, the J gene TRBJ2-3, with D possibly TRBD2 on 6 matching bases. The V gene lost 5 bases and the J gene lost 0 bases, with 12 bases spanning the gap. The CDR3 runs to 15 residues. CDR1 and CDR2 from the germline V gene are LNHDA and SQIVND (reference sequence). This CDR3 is CASSLGLASTDTQYF. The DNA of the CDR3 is TGTGCCAGTAGTCTGGGACTTGCAAGCACAGATACGCAGTATTTT.

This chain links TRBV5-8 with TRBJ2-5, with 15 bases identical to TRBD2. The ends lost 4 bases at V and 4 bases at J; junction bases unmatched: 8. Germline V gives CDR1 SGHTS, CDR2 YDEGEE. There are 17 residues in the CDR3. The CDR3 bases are TGTGCCAGCAGCCCCGGGACTAGCGGGGGGCGGAGAGAGACCCAGTACTTC. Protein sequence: CASSPGTSGGRRETQYF.

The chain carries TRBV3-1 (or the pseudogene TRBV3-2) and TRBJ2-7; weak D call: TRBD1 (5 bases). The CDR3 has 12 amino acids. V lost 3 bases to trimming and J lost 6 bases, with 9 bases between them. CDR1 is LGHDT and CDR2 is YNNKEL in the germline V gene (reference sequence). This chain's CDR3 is CASSHRAGEQYF. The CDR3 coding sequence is TGTGCCAGCAGCCACAGGGCCGGCGAGCAGTACTTC.

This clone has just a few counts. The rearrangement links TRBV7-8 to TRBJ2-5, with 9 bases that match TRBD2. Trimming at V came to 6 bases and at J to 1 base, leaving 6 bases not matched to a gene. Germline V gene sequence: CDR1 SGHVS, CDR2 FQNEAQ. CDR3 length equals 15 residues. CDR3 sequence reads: CASSWRTSAQETQYF. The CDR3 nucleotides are TGTGCCAGCAGTTGGAGGACTAGCGCCCAAGAGACCCAGTACTTC.

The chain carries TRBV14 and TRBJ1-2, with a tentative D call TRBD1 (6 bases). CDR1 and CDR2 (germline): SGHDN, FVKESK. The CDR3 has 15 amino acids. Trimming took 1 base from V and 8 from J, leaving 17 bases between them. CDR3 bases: TGTGCCAGCAGCCAAGGAATTGGGGGGGCGCGAGGCTACACCTTC. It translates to CASSQGIGGARGYTF.

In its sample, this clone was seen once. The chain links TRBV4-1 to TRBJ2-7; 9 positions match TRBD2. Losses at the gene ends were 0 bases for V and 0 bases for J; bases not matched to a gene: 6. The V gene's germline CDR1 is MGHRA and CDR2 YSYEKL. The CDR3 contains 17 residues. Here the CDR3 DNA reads TGCGCCAGCAGCCAAGATGAAAAGCGGGAGGTCTCCTACGAGCAGTACTTC. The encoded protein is CASSQDEKREVSYEQYF.

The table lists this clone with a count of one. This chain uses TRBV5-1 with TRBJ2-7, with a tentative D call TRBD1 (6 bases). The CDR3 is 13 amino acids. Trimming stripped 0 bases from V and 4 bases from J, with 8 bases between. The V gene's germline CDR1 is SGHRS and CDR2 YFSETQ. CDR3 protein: CASSLDRDYEQYF. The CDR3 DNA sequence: TGCGCCAGCAGCTTGGACAGGGATTACGAGCAGTACTTC.

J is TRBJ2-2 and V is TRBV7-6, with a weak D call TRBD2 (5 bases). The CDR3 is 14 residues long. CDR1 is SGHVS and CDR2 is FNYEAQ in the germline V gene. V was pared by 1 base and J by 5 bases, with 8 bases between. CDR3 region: CASSLVEGTGELFF. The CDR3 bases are TGTGCCAGCAGCTTAGTCGAGGGTACCGGGGAGCTGTTTTTT.

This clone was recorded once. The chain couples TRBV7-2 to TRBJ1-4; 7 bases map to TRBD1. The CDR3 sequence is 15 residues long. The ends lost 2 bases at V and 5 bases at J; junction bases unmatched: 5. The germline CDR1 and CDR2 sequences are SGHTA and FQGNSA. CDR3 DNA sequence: TGTGCCAGCAGCTTATGGGGACAGCCGAATGAAAAACTGTTTTTT. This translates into CASSLWGQPNEKLFF.

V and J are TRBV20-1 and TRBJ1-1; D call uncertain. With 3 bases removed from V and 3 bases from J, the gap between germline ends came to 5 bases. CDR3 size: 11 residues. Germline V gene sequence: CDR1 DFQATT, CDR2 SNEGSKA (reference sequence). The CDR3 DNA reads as TGCAGTGCTAGCGGGTACACTGAAGCTTTCTTT. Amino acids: CSASGYTEAFF.

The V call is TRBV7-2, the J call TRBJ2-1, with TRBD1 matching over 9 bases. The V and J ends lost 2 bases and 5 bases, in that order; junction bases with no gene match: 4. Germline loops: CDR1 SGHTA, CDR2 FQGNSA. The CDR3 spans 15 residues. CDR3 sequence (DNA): TGTGCCAGCAGCTTATGGGACAGGGCCAACAATGAGCAGTTCTTC. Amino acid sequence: CASSLWDRANNEQFF.

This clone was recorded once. The CDR3, as DNA: TGTGCCAGCAGCCCGGGACAGGGTCACCCGGTAGGAGAGACCCAGTACTTC. This codes for CASSPGQGHPVGETQYF. The gene calls are TRBV11-3 and TRBJ2-5, with 9 bases lining up with TRBD1. The CDR3 extends over 17 amino acids. Germline lookup yields CDR1 SGHNT and CDR2 YENEEA. With V trimmed by 5 bases and J by 4 bases, 14 bases remained unmatched.

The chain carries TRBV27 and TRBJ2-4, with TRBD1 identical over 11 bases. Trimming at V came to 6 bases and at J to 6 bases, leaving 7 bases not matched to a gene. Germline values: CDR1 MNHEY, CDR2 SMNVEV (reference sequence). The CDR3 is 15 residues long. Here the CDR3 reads CASSLGQGGLNIQYF. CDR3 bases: TGTGCCAGCAGCCTGGGACAGGGGGGACTAAACATTCAGTACTTC.

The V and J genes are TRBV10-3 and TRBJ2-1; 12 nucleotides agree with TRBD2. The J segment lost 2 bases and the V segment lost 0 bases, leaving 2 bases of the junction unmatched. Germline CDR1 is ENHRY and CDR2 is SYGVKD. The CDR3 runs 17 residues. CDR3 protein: CAISESASGRAYNEQFF. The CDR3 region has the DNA TGTGCCATCAGTGAGTCGGCTAGCGGGAGGGCCTACAATGAGCAGTTCTTC.